One TCR beta chain is described in this entry. Antigen: not known. Germline lookup yields CDR1 SGHTA and CDR2 FQGNSA. Trimming took 1 base from V and 10 from J, leaving 14 bases between them. The CDR3 covers 13 residues. The data are from a study of T cell responses to AZD1222 COVID-19 vaccine. The method was immunoSEQ multiplex PCR; TCRdb's version includes in-frame clones alone and lacks a portion of them. The sample holds about 48,000 clones, 70% to 90% seen once. Study outcomes and limitations: Clonal diversity was possibly underestimated; the donors were predominantly white British and more often female. Reports indicate that nearly half of spike-specific TCRs are directed at unmutated variant regions.

The chain has TRBV7-2 and TRBJ2-7; TRBD1 or TRBD2 may be the D gene (5 bases each). The sample here was peripheral blood, taken 28 days after the second AZD1222 dose. This TCR derives from an adult who received the AZD1222 COVID-19 vaccine. The CDR3 loop reads CASSLGGTPLQYF. The CDR3 coding sequence is TGTGCCAGCAGCTTAGGAGGGACGCCCCTTCAGTACTTC.